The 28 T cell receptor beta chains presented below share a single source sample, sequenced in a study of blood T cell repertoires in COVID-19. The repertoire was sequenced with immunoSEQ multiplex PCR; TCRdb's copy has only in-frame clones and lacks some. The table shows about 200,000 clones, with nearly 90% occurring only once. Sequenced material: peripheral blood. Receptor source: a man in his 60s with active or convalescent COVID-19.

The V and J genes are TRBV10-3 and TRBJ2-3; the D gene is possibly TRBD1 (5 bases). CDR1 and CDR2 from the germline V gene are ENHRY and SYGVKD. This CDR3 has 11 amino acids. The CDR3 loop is CQGSHTDTQYF. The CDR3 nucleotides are TGTCAGGGTTCCCACACAGATACGCAGTATTTT.

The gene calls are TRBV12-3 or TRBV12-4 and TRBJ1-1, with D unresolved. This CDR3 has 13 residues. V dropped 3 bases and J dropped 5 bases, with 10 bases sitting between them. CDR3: CASSFSGRTEAFF. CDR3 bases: TGTGCCAGCAGTTTCAGCGGAAGGACTGAAGCTTTCTTT.

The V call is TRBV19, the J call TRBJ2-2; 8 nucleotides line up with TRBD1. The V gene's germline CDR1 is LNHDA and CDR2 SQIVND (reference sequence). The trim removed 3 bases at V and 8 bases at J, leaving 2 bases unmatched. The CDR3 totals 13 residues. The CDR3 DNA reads TGTGCCAGTAGTATCCACAGGGGGGGGGAGCTGTTTTTT. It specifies CASSIHRGGELFF.

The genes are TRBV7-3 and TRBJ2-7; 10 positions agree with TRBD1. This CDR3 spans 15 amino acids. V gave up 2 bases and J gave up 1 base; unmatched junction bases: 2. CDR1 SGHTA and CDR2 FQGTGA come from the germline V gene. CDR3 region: CASSLQGQGSYEQYF. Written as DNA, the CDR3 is TGTGCCAGCAGCTTACAGGGACAGGGGTCCTACGAGCAGTACTTC. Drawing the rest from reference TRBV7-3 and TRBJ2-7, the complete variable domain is GAGVSQTPSNKVTEKGKYVELRCDPISGHTALYWYRQSLGQGPEFLIYFQGTGAADDSGLPNDRFFAVRPEGSVSTLKIQRTERGDSAVYLCASSLQGQGSYEQYFGPGTRLTVT.

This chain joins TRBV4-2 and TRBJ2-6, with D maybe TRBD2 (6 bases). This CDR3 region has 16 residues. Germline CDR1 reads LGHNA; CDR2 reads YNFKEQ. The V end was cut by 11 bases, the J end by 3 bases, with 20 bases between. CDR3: CARTKGGAGGANVLTF. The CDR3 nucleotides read TGTGCCCGCACTAAAGGAGGGGCGGGTGGGGCCAACGTCCTGACTTTC.

The CDR3 DNA reads as TGCGCCAGCAGTGATCCGACAGGGATCTACTATGGCTACACCTTC. It codes for CASSDPTGIYYGYTF. The genes are TRBV10-2 and TRBJ1-2, with 7 bases matching TRBD1. After removal of 3 bases from V and 3 bases from J, the junction contained 7 bases not matched to a gene. This CDR3 is 15 amino acids long. Germline lookup yields CDR1 WSHSY and CDR2 SAAADI.

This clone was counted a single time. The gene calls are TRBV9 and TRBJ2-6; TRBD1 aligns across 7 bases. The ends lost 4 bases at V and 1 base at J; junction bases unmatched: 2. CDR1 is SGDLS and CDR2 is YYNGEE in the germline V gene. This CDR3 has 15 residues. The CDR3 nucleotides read TGTGCCAGCAGCCCAGGGGGTTCTGGGGCCAACGTCCTGACTTTC. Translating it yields CASSPGGSGANVLTF. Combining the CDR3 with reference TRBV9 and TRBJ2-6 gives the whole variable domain DSGVTQTPKHLITATGQRVTLRCSPRSGDLSVYWYQQSLDQGLQFLIQYYNGEERAKGNILERFSAQQFPDLHSELNLSSLELGDSALYFCASSPGGSGANVLTFGAGSRLTVL.

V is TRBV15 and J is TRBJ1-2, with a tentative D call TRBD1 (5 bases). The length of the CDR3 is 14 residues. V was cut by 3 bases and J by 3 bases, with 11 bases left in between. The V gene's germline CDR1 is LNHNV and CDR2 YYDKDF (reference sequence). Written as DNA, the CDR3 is TGTGCCACCAGCAGGCAGGGTGGGGACTATGGCTACACCTTC. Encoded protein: CATSRQGGDYGYTF.

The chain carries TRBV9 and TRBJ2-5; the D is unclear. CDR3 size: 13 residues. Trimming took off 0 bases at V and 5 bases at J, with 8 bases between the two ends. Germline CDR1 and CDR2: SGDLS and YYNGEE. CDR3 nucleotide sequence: TGTGCCAGCAGCGTAGCCGCGGCGGAGACCCAGTACTTC. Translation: CASSVAAAETQYF.

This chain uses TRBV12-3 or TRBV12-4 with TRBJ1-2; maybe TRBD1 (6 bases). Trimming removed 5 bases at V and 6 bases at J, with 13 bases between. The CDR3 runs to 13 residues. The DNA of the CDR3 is TGTGCCAGCAGTCCACGCAGGGGTGATGGCTACACCTTC. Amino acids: CASSPRRGDGYTF.

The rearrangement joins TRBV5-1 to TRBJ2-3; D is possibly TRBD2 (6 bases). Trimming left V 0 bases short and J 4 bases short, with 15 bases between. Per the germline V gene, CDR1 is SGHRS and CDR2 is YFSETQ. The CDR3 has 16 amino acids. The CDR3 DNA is TGCGCCAGCAGCTTGGTCGGCGGGGCCAACCCAGATACGCAGTATTTT. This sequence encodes CASSLVGGANPDTQYF.

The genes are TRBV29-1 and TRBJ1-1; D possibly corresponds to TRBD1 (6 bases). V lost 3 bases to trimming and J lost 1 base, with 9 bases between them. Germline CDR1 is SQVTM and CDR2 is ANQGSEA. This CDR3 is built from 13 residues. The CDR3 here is CSVDVGGNTEAFF. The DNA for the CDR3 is TGCAGCGTTGATGTAGGGGGGAACACTGAAGCTTTCTTT.

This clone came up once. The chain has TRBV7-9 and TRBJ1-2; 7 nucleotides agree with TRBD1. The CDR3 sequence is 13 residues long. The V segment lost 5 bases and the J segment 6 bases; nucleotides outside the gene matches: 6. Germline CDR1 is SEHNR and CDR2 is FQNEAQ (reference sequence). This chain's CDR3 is CASSPRGVNGYTF. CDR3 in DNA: TGTGCCAGCAGCCCCAGGGGGGTAAATGGCTACACCTTC.

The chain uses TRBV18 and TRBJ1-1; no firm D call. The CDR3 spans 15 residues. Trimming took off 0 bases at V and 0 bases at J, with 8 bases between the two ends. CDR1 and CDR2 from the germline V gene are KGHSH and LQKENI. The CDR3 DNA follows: TGTGCCAGCTCACCACCGGGCAGGCTGAACACTGAAGCTTTCTTT. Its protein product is CASSPPGRLNTEAFF.

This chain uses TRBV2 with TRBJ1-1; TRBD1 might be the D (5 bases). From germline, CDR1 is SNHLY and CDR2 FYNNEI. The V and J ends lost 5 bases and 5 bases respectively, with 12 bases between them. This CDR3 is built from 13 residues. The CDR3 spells CASSPRGGTEAFF. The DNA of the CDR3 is TGTGCCAGCAGTCCCCGGGGGGGAACTGAAGCTTTCTTT. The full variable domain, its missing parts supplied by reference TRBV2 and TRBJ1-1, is EPEVTQTPSHQVTQMGQEVILRCVPISNHLYFYWYRQILGQKVEFLVSFYNNEISEKSEIFDDQFSVERPDGSNFTLKIRSTKLEDSAMYFCASSPRGGTEAFFGQGTRLTVV.

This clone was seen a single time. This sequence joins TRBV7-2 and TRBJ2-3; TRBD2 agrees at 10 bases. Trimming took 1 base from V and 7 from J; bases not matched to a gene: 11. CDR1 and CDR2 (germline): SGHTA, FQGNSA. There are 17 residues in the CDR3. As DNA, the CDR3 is TGTGCCAGCAGCTTAGAGGTAGCGGGGGGATCCCGGTATACGCAGTATTTT. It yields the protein CASSLEVAGGSRYTQYF.

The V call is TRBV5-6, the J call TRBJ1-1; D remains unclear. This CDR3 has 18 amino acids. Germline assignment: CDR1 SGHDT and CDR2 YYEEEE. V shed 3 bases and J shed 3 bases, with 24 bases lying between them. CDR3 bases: TGTGCCAGCAGCTCTTCACTGGGCCACGGTAAGGTATACACTGAAGCTTTCTTT. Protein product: CASSSSLGHGKVYTEAFF.

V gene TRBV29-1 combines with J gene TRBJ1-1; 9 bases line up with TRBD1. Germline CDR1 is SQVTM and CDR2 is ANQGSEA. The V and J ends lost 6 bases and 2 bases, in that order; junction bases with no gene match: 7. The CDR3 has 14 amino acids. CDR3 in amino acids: CSVAPGQGNTEAFF. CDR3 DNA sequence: TGCAGCGTCGCCCCGGGACAGGGTAACACTGAAGCTTTCTTT.

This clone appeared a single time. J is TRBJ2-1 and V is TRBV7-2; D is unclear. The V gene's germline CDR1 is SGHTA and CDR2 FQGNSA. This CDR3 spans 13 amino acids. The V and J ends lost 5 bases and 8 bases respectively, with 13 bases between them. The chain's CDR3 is CASSPQALDEQFF. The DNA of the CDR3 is TGTGCCAGCAGCCCTCAGGCTTTGGATGAGCAGTTCTTC.

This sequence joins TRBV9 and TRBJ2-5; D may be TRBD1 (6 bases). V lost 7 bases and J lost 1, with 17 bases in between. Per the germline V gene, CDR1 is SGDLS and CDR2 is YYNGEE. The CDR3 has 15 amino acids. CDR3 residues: CASSRMGALQETQYF. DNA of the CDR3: TGTGCCAGCTCCCGGATGGGGGCCCTCCAAGAGACCCAGTACTTC.

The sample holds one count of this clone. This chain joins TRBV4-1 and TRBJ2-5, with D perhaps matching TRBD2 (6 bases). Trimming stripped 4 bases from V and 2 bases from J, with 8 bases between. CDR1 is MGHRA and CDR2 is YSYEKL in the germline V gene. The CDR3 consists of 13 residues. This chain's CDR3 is CASSRGEQETQYF. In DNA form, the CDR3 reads TGCGCCAGCAGCCGGGGGGAACAAGAGACCCAGTACTTC.

The CDR3: CSVVASGVLREQFF. The CDR3, as DNA: TGCAGCGTTGTCGCTAGCGGGGTGCTACGGGAGCAGTTCTTC. The V gene is TRBV29-1, the J gene TRBJ2-1; 9 bases are shared with TRBD2. The CDR3 contains 14 residues. Germline CDR1 is SQVTM and CDR2 is ANQGSEA. Trimming removed 4 bases from V and 10 bases from J; junction bases left unmatched: 11.

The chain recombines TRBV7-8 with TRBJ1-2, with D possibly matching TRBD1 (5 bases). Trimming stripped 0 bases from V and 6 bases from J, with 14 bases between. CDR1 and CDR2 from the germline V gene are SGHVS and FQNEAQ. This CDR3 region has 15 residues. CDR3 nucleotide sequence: TGTGCCAGCAGCTTAGCGCAGGGACTTACGAATGGCTACACCTTC. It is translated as CASSLAQGLTNGYTF.

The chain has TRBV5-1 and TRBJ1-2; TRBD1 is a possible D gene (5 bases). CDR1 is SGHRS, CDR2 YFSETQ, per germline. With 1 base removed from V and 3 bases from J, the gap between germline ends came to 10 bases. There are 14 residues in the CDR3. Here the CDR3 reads CASSLLQGDYGYTF. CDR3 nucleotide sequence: TGCGCCAGCAGCTTGCTCCAGGGTGACTATGGCTACACCTTC.

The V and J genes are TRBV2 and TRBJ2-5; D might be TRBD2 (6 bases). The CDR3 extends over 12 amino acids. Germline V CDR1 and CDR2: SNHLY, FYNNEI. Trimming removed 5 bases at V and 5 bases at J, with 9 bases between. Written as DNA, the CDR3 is TGTGCCAGCAGTACCCGGGGGGAGACCCAGTACTTC. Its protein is CASSTRGETQYF.

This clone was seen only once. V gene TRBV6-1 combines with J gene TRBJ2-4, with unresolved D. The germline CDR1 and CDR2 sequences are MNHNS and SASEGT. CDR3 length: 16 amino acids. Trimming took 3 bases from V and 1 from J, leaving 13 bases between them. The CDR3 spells CASSEVQTMAKNIQYF. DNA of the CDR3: TGTGCCAGCAGTGAGGTACAGACGATGGCCAAAAACATTCAGTACTTC.

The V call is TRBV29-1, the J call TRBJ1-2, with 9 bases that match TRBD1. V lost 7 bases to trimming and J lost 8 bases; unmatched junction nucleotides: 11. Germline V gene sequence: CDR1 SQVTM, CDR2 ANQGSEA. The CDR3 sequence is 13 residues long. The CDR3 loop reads CSASGQGQSGYTF. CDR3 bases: TGCAGCGCCTCGGGACAGGGTCAGAGCGGCTACACCTTC.

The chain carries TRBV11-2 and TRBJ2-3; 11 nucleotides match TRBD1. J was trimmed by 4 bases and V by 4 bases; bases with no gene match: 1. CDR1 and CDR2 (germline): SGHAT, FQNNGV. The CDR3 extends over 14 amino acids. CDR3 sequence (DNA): TGTGCCAGCAGCTCGGGACAGGGGGCAGATACGCAGTATTTT. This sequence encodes CASSSGQGADTQYF.